The following is a TCR beta chain sequence with its context. Its antigen target is currently unknown. No quality values exist for individual bases; no much larger clone is one base distant. The data were taken from a study of blood T cell repertoires in COVID-19 (dated by TCRdb to 2020 to 2022). Broadly, across the study: The collaborator samples originated in the United States, Italy and Spain and spanned the acute and convalescent phases of COVID-19. The material from the prospective study consisted of cDNA or gDNA derived from T cells, B-cell-depleted T cells, or PBMCs. Subjects who had been exposed to COVID-19, were actively infected with it, or had recovered from it provided the deeply sampled blood TCRbeta repertoires that made up the dataset. A freely available public database, intended as a resource for researchers studying the immune response to SARS-CoV-2, is where the repertoires were released. Samples came from the ongoing ImmuneRACE study (first 160 participants) plus 1,254 subjects from 6 global collaborators. A de-identified subject ID, COVID-19 status, age in years and sex were almost always included in the sample metadata. Where available, HLA class I and class II types were obtained from metadata supplied by the sample provider rather than from assay-based typing.

The immunoSEQ Assay, a bias-controlled multiplex PCR, was used to amplify TCRbeta CDR3 regions from genomic DNA. On the study's bioinformatics: The number of nucleated cells in each sample was estimated from the amplification of reference gene primers within the assay. Sequence reads were collapsed and filtered to measure the absolute abundance of every unique TCRbeta CDR3 rearrangement. Productive Simpson clonality was computed per sample as the square root of Simpson's diversity index over productive rearrangements. TCRdb's version of the immuneACCESS table is confined to in-frame rearrangements and falls short of the full clone set. An unresolved V gene accounts for under half of the shortfall where checked; the remainder is of unknown origin. V, J and clone size are taken as reported in that table, and D and trimming were inferred from the DNA itself. The table for this sample lists about 170,000 clones; roughly 88% of them were counted only once. The biggest ten clones account for less than 3.5% of the sample.

From the cysteine up to the phenylalanine, the CDR3 has a length of 14 residues. This entry keeps only the CDR3 DNA: 42 bases, framed from base 1. Here V drops 0 bases and J drops 8 bases, and the junction holds 4 bases not matched to any gene. Taken from the germline V gene (reference sequence), the CDR1 and CDR2 loops are SGHNT and YYREEE. Overall study results and their limits: The amount of clinical and demographic metadata varied by source and participant and was provided uncurated.

The collaborating institutions used their own protocols to collect whole blood in K2EDTA tubes. For TCRbeta analysis, collaborators shipped samples in one of three forms: frozen whole blood, isolated PBMCs, or DNA extracted from either of those sample types. This receptor was identified in a woman aged 60-70 years with acute or convalescent COVID-19. The sequence is built from TRBV5-4 and TRBJ1-2; the junction holds 10 bases that match TRBD1. The sample was peripheral blood. The CDR3 protein is CASSLDGQGGGYTF. In nucleotides, the sequence is TGTGCCAGCAGCTTGGATGGACAGGGGGGAGGCTACACCTTC.